A selection of T cell receptor beta chains follows, all from one sample in a study of human versus mouse CDR3 diversity and MHC coevolution. Assay: immunoSEQ multiplex PCR; the TCRdb copy retains only in-frame clones and omits some. Among around 77,000 clones listed, 85% to 95% were seen once. What was sequenced was naive CD4+ T cells from blood. All receptors derive from a person aged 30 to 69 in good health. Each CDR3 is given with its conserved first and last residue. D genes are given only for firm matches. Not every row has a clone size; where given, it reads once, few, many or a size class.

TRBJ2-1 | TRBD2 | . | TRBV23-1 | CASSHRGLGYNEQFF | TGCGCCAGCAGTCACAGGGGACTAGGCTACAATGAGCAGTTCTTC
TRBJ2-1 | TRBD1 | . | TRBV7-9 | CASSSRQGNEQFF | TGTGCCAGCAGCAGTCGACAGGGCAATGAGCAGTTCTTC
TRBJ2-7 | TRBD1 | . | TRBV9 | CASSASGQYYEQYF | TGTGCCAGCAGCGCGTCGGGACAGTACTACGAGCAGTACTTC
TRBJ1-3 | . | once | TRBV6-6 | CASSPTGASGNTIYF | TGTGCCAGCAGTCCTACAGGAGCCTCTGGAAACACCATATATTTT
TRBJ2-2 | . | . | TRBV7-9 | CASSLDKNTGELFF | TGTGCCAGCAGCTTAGACAAGAACACCGGGGAGCTGTTTTTT
TRBJ2-3 | . | . | TRBV7-7 | CASSALATTDTQYF | TGTGCCAGCAGCGCCCTAGCGACCACAGATACGCAGTATTTT
TRBJ1-1 | . | few | TRBV7-9 | CASSSRFRGVAFF | TGTGCCAGCAGCTCCCGGTTCCGGGGGGTAGCTTTCTTT
TRBJ2-7 | . | . | TRBV28 | CASEGLFNSYEQYF | TGTGCCAGCGAGGGCCTATTCAACTCCTACGAGCAGTACTTC
TRBJ2-6 | TRBD1 | once | TRBV2 | CASSAGTGRSGANVLTF | TGTGCCAGCAGTGCGGGGACAGGGCGCTCTGGGGCCAACGTCCTGACTTTC
TRBJ2-6 | . | once | TRBV4-1 | CASSQVHSGANVLTF | TGCGCCAGCAGCCAAGTTCACTCTGGGGCCAACGTCCTGACTTTC
TRBJ2-3 | TRBD1 | . | TRBV18 | CASSPNQGADTQYF | TGTGCCAGCTCACCTAACCAGGGGGCAGATACGCAGTATTTT
TRBJ2-7 | . | . | TRBV5-1 | CASSLSSSYEQYF | TGCGCCAGCAGCTTGTCCAGCTCCTACGAGCAGTACTTC
TRBJ1-5 | TRBD1 | . | TRBV28 | CASSLPTGGNQPQHF | TGTGCCAGCAGTTTACCTACAGGGGGCAATCAGCCCCAGCATTTT
TRBJ2-7 | . | . | TRBV11-2 | CASSKRTGSYEQYF | TGTGCCAGCAGCAAAAGGACTGGGTCCTACGAGCAGTACTTC
TRBJ1-5 | TRBD1 | . | TRBV30 | CAWDRGQSNQPQHF | TGTGCCTGGGACAGGGGACAAAGCAATCAGCCCCAGCATTTT
TRBJ2-3 | TRBD2 | . | TRBV9 | CASSVSPAGGRGADTQYF | TGTGCCAGCAGCGTATCTCCCGCGGGGGGAAGAGGTGCAGATACGCAGTATTTT
TRBJ1-6 | TRBD1 | once | TRBV15 | CATSRDLQGNSPLHF | TGTGCCACCAGCAGAGATCTACAGGGGAATTCACCCCTCCACTTT
TRBJ2-3 | TRBD2 | . | TRBV5-4 | CASSFPSGRSEDTQYF | TGTGCCAGCAGCTTCCCTAGCGGGAGGTCGGAAGATACGCAGTATTTT
TRBJ1-3 | . | . | TRBV29-1 | CSCLDTLGNTIYF | TGCAGCTGCCTCGACACTCTCGGAAACACCATATATTTT
TRBJ2-3 | TRBD2 | . | TRBV7-9 | CASSAAGADTQYF | TGTGCCAGCAGCGCCGCGGGAGCGGATACGCAGTATTTT
TRBJ1-6 | . | . | TRBV5-5 | CASSWDFGILNSPLHF | TGTGCCAGCAGCTGGGACTTCGGGATCTTAAATTCCCCCCTCCACTTT
TRBJ1-4 | . | few | TRBV19 | CASGVPEGEKLFF | TGTGCCAGCGGAGTCCCGGAGGGTGAAAAACTGTTTTTT
TRBJ2-7 | TRBD2 | . | TRBV10-1 | CASRGEGPREYF | TGCGCCAGCAGGGGGGAGGGCCCGAGGGAGTACTTC
TRBJ1-6 | TRBD1 | . | TRBV10-3 | CAISKTGASEHSPLHF | TGTGCCATCAGTAAAACAGGGGCATCGGAGCATTCACCCCTCCACTTT
TRBJ2-2 | TRBD1 | . | TRBV5-1 | CASSLEQGDTGELFF | TGCGCCAGCAGCTTGGAACAGGGGGACACCGGGGAGCTGTTTTTT
TRBJ2-2 | TRBD1 | once | TRBV6-1 | CASRDRVENTGELFF | TGTGCCAGCAGGGACAGGGTCGAAAACACCGGGGAGCTGTTTTTT
TRBJ1-3 | . | . | TRBV7-4 | CASRGRGCRGSGNTIYF | TGTGCCAGCAGGGGAAGGGGTTGTCGGGGGTCTGGAAACACCATATATTTT
TRBJ1-5 | . | . | TRBV6-1 | CASSVRTDSNQPQHF | TGTGCCAGCAGTGTACGGACAGACAGCAATCAGCCCCAGCATTTT
TRBJ1-2 | . | . | TRBV2 | CASLYGVNYGYTF | TGTGCCAGTCTATACGGGGTCAACTATGGCTACACCTTC
TRBJ1-5 | TRBD1 | . | TRBV18 | CASSPGTGGVGNQPQHF | TGTGCCAGCTCGCCCGGGACAGGGGGCGTTGGCAATCAGCCCCAGCATTTT
TRBJ2-5 | . | . | TRBV18 | CASSPLYSFQETQYF | TGTGCCAGCTCACCACTTTACAGTTTCCAGGAGACCCAGTACTTC
TRBJ2-3 | . | . | TRBV20-1 | CSASGTDTQYF | TGCAGTGCTTCCGGGACTGATACGCAGTATTTT
TRBJ1-6 | TRBD1 | . | TRBV5-1 | CASSRDRVSPLHF | TGCGCCAGCTCCCGGGACAGGGTTTCACCCCTCCACTTT
TRBJ2-1 | TRBD2 | . | TRBV5-1 | CTSSDRLAGGLNEQFF | TGCACCAGCAGTGACAGACTGGCGGGGGGCCTCAATGAGCAGTTCTTC
TRBJ2-7 | TRBD2 | . | TRBV4-1 | CASSRLPGLAGESYEQYF | TGCGCCAGCAGCCGACTACCCGGACTAGCGGGAGAGTCCTACGAGCAGTACTTC
TRBJ2-4 | . | once | TRBV19 | CASSPRPRELAKNIQYF | TGTGCCAGTAGTCCACGCCCTCGGGAACTAGCCAAAAACATTCAGTACTTC
TRBJ2-1 | . | . | TRBV27 | CASSGGPTVNNEQFF | TGTGCCAGCAGCGGGGGGCCGACAGTAAACAATGAGCAGTTCTTC
TRBJ1-2 | . | . | TRBV30 | CAWSETRPGDPNYGYTF | TGTGCCTGGAGTGAAACCCGACCCGGGGATCCGAACTATGGCTACACCTTC
TRBJ2-5 | TRBD2 | . | TRBV2 | CASRASGQETQYF | TGTGCCAGCAGAGCTAGCGGGCAAGAGACCCAGTACTTC
TRBJ2-3 | TRBD1 | . | TRBV5-4 | CASSQDRDRGRTDTQYF | TGTGCCAGCAGCCAAGACCGGGACAGGGGTCGCACAGATACGCAGTATTTT
TRBJ2-1 | TRBD1 | . | TRBV5-4 | CASSDVTGARFF | TGTGCCAGCAGCGATGTGACAGGGGCTCGGTTCTTC
TRBJ2-5 | TRBD1 | . | TRBV4-1 | CASSQDRFRGQETQYF | TGCGCCAGCAGCCAAGATCGGTTCAGGGGGCAAGAGACCCAGTACTTC
TRBJ1-2 | TRBD1 | . | TRBV10-3 | CAISPGQGDYGYTF | TGTGCCATCAGCCCCGGACAGGGGGACTATGGCTACACCTTC
TRBJ2-1 | . | . | TRBV21-1 | CASRSGRDEQFF | TGTGCCAGCCGCTCGGGGAGGGATGAGCAGTTCTTC
TRBJ2-1 | TRBD2 | . | TRBV4-1 | CASSQSGRAVDEQFF | TGCGCCAGCAGCCAATCCGGGAGGGCCGTCGATGAGCAGTTCTTC
TRBJ2-3 | TRBD2 | once | TRBV7-8 | CASSLMAGGFTDTQYF | TGTGCCAGCAGCTTAATGGCGGGGGGGTTCACAGATACGCAGTATTTT
TRBJ2-7 | TRBD1 | . | TRBV18 | CASSPPGQTYEQYF | TGTGCCAGCTCACCACCGGGACAGACCTACGAGCAGTACTTC